This entry is about one T cell receptor (beta chain). Its cognate antigen is unknown. TCRdb reanalysed the RT-PCR reads using MiXCR and keeps one entry per CDR3 protein. The sample lists under 850,000 distinct CDR3 sequences; under 20% were seen once. The data are from a study of response to subunit inactivated influenza vaccine. Study outcomes and limitations: After each seasonal influenza vaccination, few new T cells are recruited, the authors suggested.

V lost 1 base, J lost 0 bases, and 15 bases lay in between. The CDR3 covers 17 residues. From germline, CDR1 is SGHVS and CDR2 FQNEAQ. The TCR originated in a man aged 45-65 years who received an inactivated influenza vaccine. This chain joins TRBV7-8 and TRBJ1-1, with unresolved D. The sequences come from PBMCs from blood, collected less than 6 days after vaccination. Here the CDR3 reads CASSLVGGVRVNTEAFF. The CDR3 nucleotides are TGTGCCAGCAGCTTAGTGGGTGGCGTCCGGGTGAACACTGAAGCTTTCTTT. The complete variable domain, with remaining parts taken from reference TRBV7-8 and TRBJ1-1, reads GAGVSQSPRYKVAKRGQDVALRCDPISGHVSLFWYQQALGQGPEFLTYFQNEAQLDKSGLPSDRFFAERPEGSVSTLKIQRTQQEDSAVYLCASSLVGGVRVNTEAFFGQGTRLTVV.